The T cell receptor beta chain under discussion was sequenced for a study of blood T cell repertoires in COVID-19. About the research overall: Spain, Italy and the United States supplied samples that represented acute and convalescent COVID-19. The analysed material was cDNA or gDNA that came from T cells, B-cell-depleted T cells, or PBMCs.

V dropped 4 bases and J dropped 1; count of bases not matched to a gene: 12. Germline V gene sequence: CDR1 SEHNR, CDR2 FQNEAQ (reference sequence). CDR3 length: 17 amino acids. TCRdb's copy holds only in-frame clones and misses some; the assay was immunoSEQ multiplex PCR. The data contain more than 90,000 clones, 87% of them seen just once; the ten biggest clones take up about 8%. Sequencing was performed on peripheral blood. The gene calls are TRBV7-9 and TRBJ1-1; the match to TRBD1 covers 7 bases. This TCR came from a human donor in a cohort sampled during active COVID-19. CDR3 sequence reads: CASSSKTGKSWNTEAFF. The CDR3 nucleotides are TGTGCCAGCAGCTCAAAGACAGGGAAGAGTTGGAACACTGAAGCTTTCTTT.